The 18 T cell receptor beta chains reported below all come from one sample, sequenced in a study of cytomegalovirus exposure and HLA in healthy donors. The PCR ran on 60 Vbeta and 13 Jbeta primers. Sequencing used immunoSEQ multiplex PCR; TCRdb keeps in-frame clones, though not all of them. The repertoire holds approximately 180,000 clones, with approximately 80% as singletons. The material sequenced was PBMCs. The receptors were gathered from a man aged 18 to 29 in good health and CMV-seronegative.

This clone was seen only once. The CDR3 DNA reads as TGTGCCAGCAGCTTGGGGACACTTTCCCTAGCCAAAAACATTCAGTACTTC. Amino acids: CASSLGTLSLAKNIQYF. The chain is built from TRBV11-3 and TRBJ2-4; D is perhaps TRBD1 (6 bases). The germline V gene encodes CDR1 SGHNT and CDR2 YENEEA. The CDR3 spans 17 residues. V lost 3 bases and J 0 bases, leaving 15 bases between the germline ends.

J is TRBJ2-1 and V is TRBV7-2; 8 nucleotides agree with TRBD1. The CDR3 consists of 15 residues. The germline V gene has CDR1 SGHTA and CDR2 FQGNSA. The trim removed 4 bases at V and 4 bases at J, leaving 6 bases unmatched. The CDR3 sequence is CASSSDRGRYNEQFF. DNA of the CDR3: TGTGCCAGCAGCTCCGACAGGGGTCGGTACAATGAGCAGTTCTTC. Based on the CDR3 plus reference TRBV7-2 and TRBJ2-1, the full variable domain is GAGVSQSPSNKVTEKGKDVELRCDPISGHTALYWYRQSLGQGLEFLIYFQGNSAPDKSGLPSDRFSAERTGGSVSTLTIQRTQQEDSAVYLCASSSDRGRYNEQFFGPGTRLTVL.

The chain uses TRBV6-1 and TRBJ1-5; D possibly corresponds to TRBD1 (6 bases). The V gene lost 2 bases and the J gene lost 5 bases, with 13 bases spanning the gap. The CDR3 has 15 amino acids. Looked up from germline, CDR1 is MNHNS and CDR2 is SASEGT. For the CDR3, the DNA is TGTGCCAGCAGTGAAACAGGGAAGACGGATCAGCCCCAGCATTTT. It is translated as CASSETGKTDQPQHF.

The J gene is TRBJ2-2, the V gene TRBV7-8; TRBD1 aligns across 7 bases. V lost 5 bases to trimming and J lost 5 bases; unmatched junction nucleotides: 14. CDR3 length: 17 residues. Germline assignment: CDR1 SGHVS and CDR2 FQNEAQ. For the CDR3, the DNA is TGTGCCAGCAGCCTACCACGGACAGGAAGGTATACCGGGGAGCTGTTTTTT. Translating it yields CASSLPRTGRYTGELFF.

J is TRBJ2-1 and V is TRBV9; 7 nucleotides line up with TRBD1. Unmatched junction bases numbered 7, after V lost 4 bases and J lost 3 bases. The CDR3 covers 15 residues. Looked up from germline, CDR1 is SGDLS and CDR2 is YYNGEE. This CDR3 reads CASSSGQVIYNEQFF. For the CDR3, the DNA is TGTGCCAGCAGCTCCGGACAGGTCATCTACAATGAGCAGTTCTTC.

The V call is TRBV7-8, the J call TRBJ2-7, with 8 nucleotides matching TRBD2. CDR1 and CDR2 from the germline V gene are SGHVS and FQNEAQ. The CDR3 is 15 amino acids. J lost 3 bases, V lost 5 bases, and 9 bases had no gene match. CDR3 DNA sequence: TGTGCCAGCAGCGCCACTAGCGGAGTTGACTACGAGCAGTACTTC. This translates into CASSATSGVDYEQYF.

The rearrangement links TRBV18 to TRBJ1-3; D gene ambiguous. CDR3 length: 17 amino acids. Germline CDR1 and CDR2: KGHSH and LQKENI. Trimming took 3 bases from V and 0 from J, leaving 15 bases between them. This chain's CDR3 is CASSPYSGQGSGNTIYF. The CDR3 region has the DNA TGTGCCAGCTCACCTTATTCAGGTCAAGGCTCTGGAAACACCATATATTTT. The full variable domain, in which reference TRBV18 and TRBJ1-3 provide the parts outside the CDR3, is NAGVMQNPRHLVRRRGQEARLRCSPMKGHSHVYWYRQLPEEGLKFMVYLQKENIIDESGMPKERFSAEFPKEGPSILRIQQVVRGDSAAYFCASSPYSGQGSGNTIYFGEGSWLTVV.

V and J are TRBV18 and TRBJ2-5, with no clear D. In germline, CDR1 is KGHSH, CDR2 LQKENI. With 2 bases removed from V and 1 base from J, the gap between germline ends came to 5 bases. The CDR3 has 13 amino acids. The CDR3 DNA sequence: TGTGCCAGCTCACCAACCAGCCAAGAGACCCAGTACTTC. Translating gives CASSPTSQETQYF.

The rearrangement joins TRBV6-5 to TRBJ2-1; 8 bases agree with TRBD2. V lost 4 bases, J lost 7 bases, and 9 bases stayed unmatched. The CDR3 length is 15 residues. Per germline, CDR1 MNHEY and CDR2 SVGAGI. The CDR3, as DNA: TGTGCCAGCAGTTTTGAGCCCGGGACTAGAAATGAGCAGTTCTTC. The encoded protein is CASSFEPGTRNEQFF.

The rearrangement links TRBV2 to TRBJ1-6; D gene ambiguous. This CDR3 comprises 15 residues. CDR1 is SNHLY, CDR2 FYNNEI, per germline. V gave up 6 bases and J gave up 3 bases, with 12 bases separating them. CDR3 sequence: CASRAITVYNSPLHF. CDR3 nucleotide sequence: TGTGCCAGCAGAGCAATAACAGTCTATAATTCACCCCTCCACTTT.

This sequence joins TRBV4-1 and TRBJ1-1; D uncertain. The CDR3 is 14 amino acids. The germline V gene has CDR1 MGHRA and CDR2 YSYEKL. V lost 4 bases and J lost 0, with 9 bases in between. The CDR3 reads CASSPQNMNTEAFF. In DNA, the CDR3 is TGCGCCAGCAGCCCTCAGAACATGAACACTGAAGCTTTCTTT.

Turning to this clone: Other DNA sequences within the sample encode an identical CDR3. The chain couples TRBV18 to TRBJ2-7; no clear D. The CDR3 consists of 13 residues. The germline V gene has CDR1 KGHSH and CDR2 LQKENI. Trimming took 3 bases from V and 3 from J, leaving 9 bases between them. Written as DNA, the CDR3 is TGTGCCAGCTCACCCGAGATTATCTACGAGCAGTACTTC. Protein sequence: CASSPEIIYEQYF.

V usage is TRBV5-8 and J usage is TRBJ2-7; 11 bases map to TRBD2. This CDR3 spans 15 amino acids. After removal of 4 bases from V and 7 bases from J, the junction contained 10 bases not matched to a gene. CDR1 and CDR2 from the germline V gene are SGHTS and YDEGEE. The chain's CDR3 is CASSTGLAALREQYF. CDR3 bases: TGTGCCAGCAGCACGGGACTAGCGGCGCTGAGGGAGCAGTACTTC.

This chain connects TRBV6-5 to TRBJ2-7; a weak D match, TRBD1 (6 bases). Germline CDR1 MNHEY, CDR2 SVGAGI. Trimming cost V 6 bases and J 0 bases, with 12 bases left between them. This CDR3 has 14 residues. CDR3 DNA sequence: TGTGCCAGCAGCCGGACAGCCTACTCCTACGAGCAGTACTTC. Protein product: CASSRTAYSYEQYF.

Written as DNA, the CDR3 is TGTGCCAGCAGCTTAGCAGGGACAGGTCTCTCTGGAAACACCATATATTTT. Protein sequence: CASSLAGTGLSGNTIYF. This sequence joins TRBV7-2 and TRBJ1-3; the match to TRBD1 covers 8 bases. V gave up 0 bases and J gave up 0 bases; unmatched junction bases: 4. Germline lookup yields CDR1 SGHTA and CDR2 FQGNSA. This CDR3 has 17 amino acids. Full variable domain (outside the CDR3, taken from reference TRBV7-2 and TRBJ1-3): GAGVSQSPSNKVTEKGKDVELRCDPISGHTALYWYRQSLGQGLEFLIYFQGNSAPDKSGLPSDRFSAERTGGSVSTLTIQRTQQEDSAVYLCASSLAGTGLSGNTIYFGEGSWLTVV.

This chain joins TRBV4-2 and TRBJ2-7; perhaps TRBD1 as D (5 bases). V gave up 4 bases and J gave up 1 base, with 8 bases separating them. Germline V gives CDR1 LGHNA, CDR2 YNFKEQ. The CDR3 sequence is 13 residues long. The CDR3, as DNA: TGTGCCAGCAGCCCAGACAGTTCCTACGAGCAGTACTTC. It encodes CASSPDSSYEQYF.

The CDR3 nucleotides are TGTGCCAGCAGCCCCCTTGGTAGCGCGGCCTACGAGCAGTACTTC. Translating it yields CASSPLGSAAYEQYF. The chain combines TRBV7-9 with TRBJ2-7; D possibly corresponds to TRBD2 (5 bases). This CDR3 region has 15 residues. V dropped 5 bases and J dropped 2 bases, with 16 bases sitting between them. The germline CDR1 and CDR2 sequences are SEHNR and FQNEAQ (reference sequence).

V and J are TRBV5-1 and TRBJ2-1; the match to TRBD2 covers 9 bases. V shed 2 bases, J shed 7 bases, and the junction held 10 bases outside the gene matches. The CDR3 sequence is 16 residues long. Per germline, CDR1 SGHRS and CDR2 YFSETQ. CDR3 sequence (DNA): TGCGCCAGCAGCTTAGGTGCGGGGGGGCTAGGGAATGAGCAGTTCTTC. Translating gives CASSLGAGGLGNEQFF.